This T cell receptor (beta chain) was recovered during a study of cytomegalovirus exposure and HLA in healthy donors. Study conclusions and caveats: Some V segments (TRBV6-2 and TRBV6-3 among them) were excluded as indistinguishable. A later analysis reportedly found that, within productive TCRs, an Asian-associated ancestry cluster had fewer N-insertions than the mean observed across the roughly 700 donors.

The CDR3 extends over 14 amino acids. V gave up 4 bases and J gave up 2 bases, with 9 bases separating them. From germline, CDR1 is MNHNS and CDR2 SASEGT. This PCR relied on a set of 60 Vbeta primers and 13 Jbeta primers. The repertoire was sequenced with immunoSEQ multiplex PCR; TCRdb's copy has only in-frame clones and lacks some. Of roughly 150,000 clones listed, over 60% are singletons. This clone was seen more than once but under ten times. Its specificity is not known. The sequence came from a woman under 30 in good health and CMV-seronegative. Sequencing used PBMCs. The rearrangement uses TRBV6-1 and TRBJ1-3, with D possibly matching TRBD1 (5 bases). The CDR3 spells CASSGGGAGNTIYF. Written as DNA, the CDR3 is TGTGCCAGCAGTGGGGGCGGGGCTGGAAACACCATATATTTT.